This TCR beta chain was profiled in a study of monozygotic twins with inflammatory bowel disease. Study-level findings and limits: No distinction between different T cell subtypes was possible. The co-twins with IBD showed lower TCRbeta diversity (inverse Simpson) than their healthy siblings. Especially where disease activity was present, IBD patients had fewer clonotypes in common with others than healthy twins did.

From the 5' RACE reads, TCRdb lists one entry per CDR3 protein and no DNA. The clone table shows over 100,000 distinct CDR3 sequences, with the ten largest holding 12%. As for this clonotype: The antigen remains unidentified.

Germline V gene data show CDR1 as SGHRS and CDR2 as YFSETQ. The CDR3 loop spans 13 amino acids. The chain joins TRBV5-1 to TRBJ2-7; absent DNA, TCRdb's TRBD1 call cannot be checked. The specimen sequenced was blood. The clonotype originates from a human donor with ulcerative colitis or Crohn's disease, or a healthy co-twin of an affected twin (not recorded which). The CDR3 loop reads CASSWTGTYEQYF.